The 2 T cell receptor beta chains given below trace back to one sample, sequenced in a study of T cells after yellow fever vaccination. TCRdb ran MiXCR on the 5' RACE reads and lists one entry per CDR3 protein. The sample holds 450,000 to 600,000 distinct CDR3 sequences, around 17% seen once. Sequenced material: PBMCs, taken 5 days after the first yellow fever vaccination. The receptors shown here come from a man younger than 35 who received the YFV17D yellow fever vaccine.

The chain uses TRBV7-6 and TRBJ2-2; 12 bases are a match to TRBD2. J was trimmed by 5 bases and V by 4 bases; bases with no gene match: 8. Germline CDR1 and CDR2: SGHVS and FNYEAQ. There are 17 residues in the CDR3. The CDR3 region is CASSSPGLAGPTGELFF. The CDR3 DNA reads TGTGCCAGCAGCTCGCCGGGACTAGCGGGTCCAACCGGGGAGCTGTTTTTT.

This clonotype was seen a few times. CDR3 sequence (DNA): TGTGCCAGCAGCCAAAAGGGACTAGCGGGGGGTTCTTCTGAGCAGTTCTTC. Translating gives CASSQKGLAGGSSEQFF. The chain links TRBV7-9 to TRBJ2-1; 15 bases map to TRBD2. Losses at the gene ends were 5 bases for V and 9 bases for J; bases not matched to a gene: 11. This CDR3 contains 17 residues. CDR1 and CDR2 from the germline V gene are SEHNR and FQNEAQ (reference sequence).